These 16 T cell receptor beta chains share one sample of origin, sequenced in a study of T-cell memory formation after mild COVID-19. TCRdb re-derived calls from the 5' RACE reads in MiXCR, one entry per CDR3 protein. The table lists roughly 400,000 distinct CDR3 sequences, 20% to 25% of them singletons. The sequencing sample was made of PBMCs or a T cell subset sorted from them (not recorded which). Source of these receptors: an adult woman who had mild COVID-19 (a few samples of this study predate the infection). Cell type and time point are not known.

This chain connects TRBV14 to TRBJ2-1; D not resolved. The germline gives CDR1 SGHDN, CDR2 FVKESK. V lost 4 bases to trimming and J lost 4 bases, with 14 bases between them. The CDR3 covers 15 residues. The DNA of the CDR3 is TGTGCCAGCAGCCCTGGACCAAACTCGTACAATGAGCAGTTCTTC. It encodes CASSPGPNSYNEQFF.

This sequence joins TRBV5-1 and TRBJ2-7, with TRBD2 matching over 7 bases. The CDR3 covers 14 residues. With V trimmed by 3 bases and J by 6 bases, 9 bases remained unmatched. From germline, CDR1 is SGHRS and CDR2 YFSETQ. The CDR3 reads CASSSEAGLGEQYF. The CDR3 DNA sequence: TGCGCCAGCAGCTCGGAAGCGGGATTGGGCGAGCAGTACTTC. Looking up the rest from reference TRBV5-1 and TRBJ2-7 gives the full variable domain: KAGVTQTPRYLIKTRGQQVTLSCSPISGHRSVSWYQQTPGQGLQFLFEYFSETQRNKGNFPGRFSGRQFSNSRSEMNVSTLELGDSALYLCASSSEAGLGEQYFGPGTRLTVT.

A remark on this clonotype: The junction departs from the called germline gene at one end, perhaps through a read error. V gene TRBV6-2 or TRBV6-3 combines with J gene TRBJ2-4, with D perhaps assigned TRBD1 or TRBD2 (5 bases each). Germline V gives CDR1 MNHEY, CDR2 SVGEGT. This CDR3 comprises 14 residues. The CDR3 nucleotides read TGTGCCAGCGCGACTGGGGGTATGGGAAACAGTCAGTACTTC. It specifies CASATGGMGNSQYF.

This clonotype has only a few counts. The V and J genes are TRBV3-1 and TRBJ2-3; 9 bases map to TRBD2. With 0 bases clipped from V and 4 bases from J, the junction kept 8 bases outside the gene matches. Looked up from germline, CDR1 is LGHDT and CDR2 is YNNKEL (reference sequence). CDR3 size: 17 residues. The CDR3 loop is CASSQERRAGGPDTQYF. CDR3 DNA sequence: TGTGCCAGCAGCCAAGAGCGCCGAGCGGGGGGACCAGATACGCAGTATTTT.

This clonotype came up a few times. The chain combines TRBV7-3 with TRBJ2-5; 7 bases are shared with TRBD1. V dropped 5 bases and J dropped 1; count of bases not matched to a gene: 10. CDR1 and CDR2 (germline): SGHTA, FQGTGA. The CDR3 is made up of 16 amino acids. DNA for the CDR3: TGTGCCAGCAGCGGGAGCCGGGACAGTCCCCAAGAGACCCAGTACTTC. Protein sequence: CASSGSRDSPQETQYF.

Comments on this clonotype: At one end, the junction sequence differs from germline, possibly due to a read error. The chain recombines TRBV5-1 with TRBJ1-2; D unresolved. The germline CDR1 and CDR2 sequences are SGHRS and YFSETQ. The CDR3 loop spans 13 amino acids. The CDR3 here is CASSSGLNYGYTF. In nucleotides, the CDR3 is TGTGCCAGCAGCTCGGGTCTGAACTATGGCTACACCTTC.

V is TRBV5-5 and J is TRBJ1-5; 7 nucleotides align to TRBD1. This CDR3 comprises 14 residues. Germline V gives CDR1 SGHKS, CDR2 YYEKEE (reference sequence). The V and J ends lost 4 bases and 5 bases, in that order; junction bases with no gene match: 6. This CDR3 reads CASSLTGWDQPQHF. The CDR3 DNA reads TGTGCCAGCAGCCTGACAGGGTGGGATCAGCCCCAGCATTTT.

The rearrangement links TRBV6-2 or TRBV6-3 to TRBJ2-1, with D unclear. The germline CDR1 and CDR2 sequences are MNHEY and SVGEGT. The V and J ends lost 0 bases and 6 bases respectively, with 9 bases between them. There are 14 residues in the CDR3. CDR3 amino acids: CASSYSLPSNEQFF. The CDR3 DNA is TGTGCCAGCAGTTACTCTCTCCCGTCCAATGAGCAGTTCTTC.

The CDR3 loop is CSVDSRGGAEAFF. In DNA, the CDR3 is TGCAGCGTTGATAGCCGGGGCGGCGCTGAAGCTTTCTTT. The V and J genes are TRBV29-1 and TRBJ1-1; tentative D call: TRBD1 (5 bases). With 3 bases removed from V and 6 bases from J, the gap between germline ends came to 14 bases. The CDR3 length is 13 residues. The germline gives CDR1 SQVTM, CDR2 ANQGSEA.

This clonotype was counted a few times. This chain's CDR3 is CSARRLQAGYGELFF. CDR3 nucleotide sequence: TGCAGTGCTAGACGGCTTCAAGCAGGGTACGGGGAGCTGTTTTTT. The chain has TRBV20-1 and TRBJ2-2, with D tentatively TRBD1 (5 bases). V gave up 2 bases and J gave up 7 bases, with 17 bases separating them. This CDR3 is 15 amino acids long. CDR1 is DFQATT and CDR2 is SNEGSKA in the germline V gene (reference sequence).

This clonotype occurred once. The rearrangement joins TRBV6-6 to TRBJ2-1; D is ambiguous. V dropped 0 bases and J dropped 8 bases, with 5 bases sitting between them. The CDR3 totals 12 residues. Germline CDR1 reads MNHNY; CDR2 reads SVGAGI (reference sequence). The CDR3 protein is CASSYSRDEQFF. The DNA of the CDR3 is TGTGCCAGCAGTTACTCAAGAGATGAGCAGTTCTTC.

CDR3 sequence: CASSPWGNEGYTF. The CDR3 DNA reads TGTGCCAGCAGCCCATGGGGAAACGAGGGCTACACCTTC. The V and J genes are TRBV7-9 and TRBJ1-2; D not certain. The CDR3 has 13 residues. Looked up from germline, CDR1 is SEHNR and CDR2 is FQNEAQ (reference sequence). V dropped 5 bases and J dropped 8 bases, with 15 bases sitting between them.

This clonotype was detected a few times. The V gene is TRBV5-8, the J gene TRBJ2-7, with TRBD1 identical over 8 bases. Germline lookup yields CDR1 SGHTS and CDR2 YDEGEE. The junction had 4 bases not matched to a gene; V was cut back by 6 bases and J by 2 bases. The CDR3 has 13 amino acids. The CDR3 region is CASNNRGTYEQYF. The CDR3, as DNA: TGTGCCAGCAACAACAGGGGGACCTACGAGCAGTACTTC. Filled out from reference TRBV5-8 and TRBJ2-7, the complete variable domain reads EAGVTQSPTHLIKTRGQQATLRCSPISGHTSVYWYQQALGLGLQFLLWYDEGEERNRGNFPPRFSGRQFPNYSSELNVNALELEDSALYLCASNNRGTYEQYFGPGTRLTVT.

This clonotype was observed a handful of times. V is TRBV12-3 or TRBV12-4 and J is TRBJ2-5; weak D call: TRBD1 (5 bases). The CDR3 sequence is 14 residues long. V was trimmed by 2 bases and J by 5 bases, leaving 12 bases between them. CDR3: CASSLRSGHETQYF. CDR3 nucleotide sequence: TGTGCCAGCAGTTTAAGGTCAGGGCATGAGACCCAGTACTTC.

This clonotype was picked up a small number of times. V is TRBV6-5 and J is TRBJ1-6, with D possibly matching TRBD1 (5 bases). V lost 0 bases and J 1 base, leaving 7 bases between the germline ends. This CDR3 is 16 amino acids long. From germline, CDR1 is MNHEY and CDR2 SVGAGI. CDR3 coding DNA: TGTGCCAGCAGTTACTCTAAGGGGTCCTATAATTCACCCCTCCACTTT. It encodes CASSYSKGSYNSPLHF.

V and J are TRBV9 and TRBJ2-5; maybe TRBD2 (5 bases). The CDR3 has 14 amino acids. Trimming pared 7 bases from V and 0 bases from J, leaving 13 bases between. From germline, CDR1 is SGDLS and CDR2 YYNGEE. For the CDR3, the DNA is TGTGCCAGCGCTTTAATGGGAGACCAAGAGACCCAGTACTTC. Protein product: CASALMGDQETQYF.